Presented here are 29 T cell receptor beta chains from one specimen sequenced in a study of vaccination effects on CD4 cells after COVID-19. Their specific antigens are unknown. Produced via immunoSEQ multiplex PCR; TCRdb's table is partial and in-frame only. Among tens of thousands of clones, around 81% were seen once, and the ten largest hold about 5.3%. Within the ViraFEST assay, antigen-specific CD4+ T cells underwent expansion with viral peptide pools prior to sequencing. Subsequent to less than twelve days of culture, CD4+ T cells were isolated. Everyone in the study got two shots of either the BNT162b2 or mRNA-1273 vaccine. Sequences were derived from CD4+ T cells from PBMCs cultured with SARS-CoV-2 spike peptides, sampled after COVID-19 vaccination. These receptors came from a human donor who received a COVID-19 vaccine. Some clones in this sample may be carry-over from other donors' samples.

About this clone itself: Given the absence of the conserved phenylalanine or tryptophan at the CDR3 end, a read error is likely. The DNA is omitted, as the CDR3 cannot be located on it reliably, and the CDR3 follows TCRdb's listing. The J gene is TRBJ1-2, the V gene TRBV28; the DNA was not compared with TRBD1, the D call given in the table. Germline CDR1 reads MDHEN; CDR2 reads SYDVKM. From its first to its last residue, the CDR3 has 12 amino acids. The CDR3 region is CASSDVNRDRTL.

CDR3 DNA: TGCGCCAGCAGCTCCCAGCCAGGGACGTTATACAATGAGCAGTTCTTC. Protein sequence: CASSSQPGTLYNEQFF. The chain employs TRBV5-1 and TRBJ2-1, with D perhaps being TRBD1 or TRBD2 (5 bases each). Germline V gene data show CDR1 as SGHRS and CDR2 as YFSETQ. The V end was cut by 3 bases, the J end by 4 bases, with 17 bases between. This CDR3 is 16 amino acids long.

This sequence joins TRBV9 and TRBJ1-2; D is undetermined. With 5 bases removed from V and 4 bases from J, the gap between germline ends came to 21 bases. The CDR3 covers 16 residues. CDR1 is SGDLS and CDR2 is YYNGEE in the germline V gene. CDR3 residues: CASSQKVHSTAYGYTF. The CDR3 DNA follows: TGTGCCAGCAGTCAGAAGGTACATTCTACCGCCTATGGCTACACCTTC.

The CDR3 sequence: CASTWDPATYGYTF. CDR3 nucleotides: TGTGCCAGTACCTGGGACCCTGCAACCTATGGCTACACCTTC. This sequence joins TRBV19 and TRBJ1-2; perhaps TRBD1 as D (5 bases). The ends were cut back, 7 bases at V and 4 bases at J, with 16 bases in the middle. This CDR3 comprises 14 residues. Germline lookup yields CDR1 LNHDA and CDR2 SQIVND (reference sequence).

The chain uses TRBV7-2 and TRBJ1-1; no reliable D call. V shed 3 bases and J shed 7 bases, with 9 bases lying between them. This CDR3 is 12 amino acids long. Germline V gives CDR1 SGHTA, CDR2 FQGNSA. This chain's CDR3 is CASSFSRVEAFF. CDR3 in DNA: TGTGCCAGCAGCTTCTCACGGGTTGAAGCTTTCTTT.

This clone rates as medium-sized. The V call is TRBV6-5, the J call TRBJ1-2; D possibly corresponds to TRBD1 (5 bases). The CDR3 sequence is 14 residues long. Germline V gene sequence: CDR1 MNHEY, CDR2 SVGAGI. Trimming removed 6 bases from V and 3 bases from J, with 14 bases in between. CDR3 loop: CASRDTGGDYGYTF. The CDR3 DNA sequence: TGTGCCAGCAGGGACACTGGGGGGGACTATGGCTACACCTTC.

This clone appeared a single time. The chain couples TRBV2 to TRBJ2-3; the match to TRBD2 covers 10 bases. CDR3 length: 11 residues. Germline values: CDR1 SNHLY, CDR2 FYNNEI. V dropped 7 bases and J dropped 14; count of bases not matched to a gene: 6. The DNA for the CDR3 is TGTGCCAGCAATCTAGCGGGGGAGCTGTATTTT. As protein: CASNLAGELYF.

The CDR3 region is CATSEPGDTEAFF. In nucleotides, the CDR3 is TGTGCCACCAGTGAGCCAGGGGACACTGAAGCTTTCTTT. This chain uses TRBV24-1 with TRBJ1-1; tentative D call: TRBD1 (6 bases). Trimming removed 4 bases from V and 3 bases from J, with 8 bases in between. CDR3 length: 13 residues. The germline gives CDR1 KGHDR, CDR2 SFDVKD.

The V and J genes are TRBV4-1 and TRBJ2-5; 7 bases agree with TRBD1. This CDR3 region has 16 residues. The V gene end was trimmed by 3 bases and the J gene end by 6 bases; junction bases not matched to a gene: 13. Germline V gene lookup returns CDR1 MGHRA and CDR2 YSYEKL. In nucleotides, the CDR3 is TGCGCCAGCAGCCAGGACCAGGGGGTAGGGTCGCAGACCCAGTACTTC. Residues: CASSQDQGVGSQTQYF.

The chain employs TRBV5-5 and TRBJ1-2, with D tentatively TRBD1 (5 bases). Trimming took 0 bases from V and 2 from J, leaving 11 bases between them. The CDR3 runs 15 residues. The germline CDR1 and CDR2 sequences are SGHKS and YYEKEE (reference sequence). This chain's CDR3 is CASSLAQVPNYGYTF. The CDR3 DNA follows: TGTGCCAGCAGCTTGGCACAGGTCCCGAACTATGGCTACACCTTC.

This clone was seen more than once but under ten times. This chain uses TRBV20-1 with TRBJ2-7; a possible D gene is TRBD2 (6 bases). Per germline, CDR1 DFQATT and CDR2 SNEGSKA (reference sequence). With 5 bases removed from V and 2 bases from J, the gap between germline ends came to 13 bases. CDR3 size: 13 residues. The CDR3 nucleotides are TGCAGTGCTCGTGATAGCGGCACCTACGAGCAGTACGTC. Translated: CSARDSGTYEQYV.

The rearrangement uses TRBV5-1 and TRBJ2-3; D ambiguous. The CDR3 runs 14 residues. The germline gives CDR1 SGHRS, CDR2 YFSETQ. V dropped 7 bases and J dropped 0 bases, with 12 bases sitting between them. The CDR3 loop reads CASRDPQSTDTQYF. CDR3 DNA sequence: TGCGCCAGCCGCGACCCCCAGAGCACAGATACGCAGTATTTT.

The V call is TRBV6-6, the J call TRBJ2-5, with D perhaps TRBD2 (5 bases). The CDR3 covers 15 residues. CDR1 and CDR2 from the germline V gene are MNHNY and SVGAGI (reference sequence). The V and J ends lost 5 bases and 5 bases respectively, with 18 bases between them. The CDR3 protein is CASSRSGSSGETQYF. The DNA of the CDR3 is TGTGCCAGCAGTCGATCGGGGTCATCGGGTGAGACCCAGTACTTC.

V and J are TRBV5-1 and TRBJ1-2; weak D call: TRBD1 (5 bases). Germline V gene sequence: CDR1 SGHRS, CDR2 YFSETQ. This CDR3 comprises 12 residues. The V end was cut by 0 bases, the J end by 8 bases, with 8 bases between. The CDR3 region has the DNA TGCGCCAGCAGCTTGGAGGGGTACGGCTACACCTTC. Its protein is CASSLEGYGYTF.

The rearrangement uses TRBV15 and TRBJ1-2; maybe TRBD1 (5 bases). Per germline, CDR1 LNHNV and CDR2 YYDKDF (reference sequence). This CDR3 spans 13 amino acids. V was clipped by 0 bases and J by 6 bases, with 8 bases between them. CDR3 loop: CATSRDQGDGYTF. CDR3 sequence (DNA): TGTGCCACCAGCAGAGATCAGGGAGATGGCTACACCTTC.

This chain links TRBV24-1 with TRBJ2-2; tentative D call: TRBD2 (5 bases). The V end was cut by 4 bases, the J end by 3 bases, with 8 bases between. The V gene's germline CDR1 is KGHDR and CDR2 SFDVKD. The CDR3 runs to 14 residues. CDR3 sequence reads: CATSDGVHTGELFF. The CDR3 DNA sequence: TGTGCCACCAGTGACGGGGTGCACACCGGGGAGCTGTTTTTT.

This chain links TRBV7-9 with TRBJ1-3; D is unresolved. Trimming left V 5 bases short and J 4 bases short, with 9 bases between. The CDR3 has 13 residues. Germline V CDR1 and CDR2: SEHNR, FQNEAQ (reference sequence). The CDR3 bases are TGTGCCAGCAGCCCCGAAGCCGGAAACACCATATATTTT. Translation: CASSPEAGNTIYF.

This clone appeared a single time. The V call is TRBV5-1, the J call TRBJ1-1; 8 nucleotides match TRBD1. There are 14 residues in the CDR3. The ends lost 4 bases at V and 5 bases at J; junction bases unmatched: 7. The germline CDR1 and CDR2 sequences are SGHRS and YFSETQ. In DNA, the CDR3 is TGCGCCAGCAGCGCGACAGGGGTAGAGACTGAAGCTTTCTTT. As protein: CASSATGVETEAFF. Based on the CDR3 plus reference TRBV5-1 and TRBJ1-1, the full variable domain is KAGVTQTPRYLIKTRGQQVTLSCSPISGHRSVSWYQQTPGQGLQFLFEYFSETQRNKGNFPGRFSGRQFSNSRSEMNVSTLELGDSALYLCASSATGVETEAFFGQGTRLTVV.

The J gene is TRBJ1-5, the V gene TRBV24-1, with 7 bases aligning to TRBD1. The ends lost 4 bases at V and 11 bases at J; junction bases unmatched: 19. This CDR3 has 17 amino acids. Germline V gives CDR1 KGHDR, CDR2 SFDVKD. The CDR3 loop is CATSDRRTGEGLQAQHF. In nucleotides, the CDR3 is TGTGCCACCAGTGACCGGAGGACAGGCGAAGGATTACAAGCCCAGCATTTT.

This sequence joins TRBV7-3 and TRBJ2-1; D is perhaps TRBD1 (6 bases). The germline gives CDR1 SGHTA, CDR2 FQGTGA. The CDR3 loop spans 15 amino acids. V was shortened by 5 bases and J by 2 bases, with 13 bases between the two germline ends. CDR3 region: CASSPTGLTYNEQFF. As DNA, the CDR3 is TGTGCCAGCAGCCCTACAGGGTTAACCTACAATGAGCAGTTCTTC.

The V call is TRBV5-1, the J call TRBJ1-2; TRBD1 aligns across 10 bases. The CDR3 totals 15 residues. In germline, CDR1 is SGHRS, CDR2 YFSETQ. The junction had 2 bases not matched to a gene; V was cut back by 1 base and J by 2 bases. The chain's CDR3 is CASSLRDRGNYGYTF. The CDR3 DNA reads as TGCGCCAGCAGCTTGCGGGACAGGGGAAACTATGGCTACACCTTC.

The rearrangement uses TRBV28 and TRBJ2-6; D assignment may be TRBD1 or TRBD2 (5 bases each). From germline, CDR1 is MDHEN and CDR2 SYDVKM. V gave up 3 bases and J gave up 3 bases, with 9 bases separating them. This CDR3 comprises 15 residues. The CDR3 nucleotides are TGTGCCAGCAGTTTTAGTGGGGGTGGGGCCAACGTCCTGACTTTC. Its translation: CASSFSGGGANVLTF.

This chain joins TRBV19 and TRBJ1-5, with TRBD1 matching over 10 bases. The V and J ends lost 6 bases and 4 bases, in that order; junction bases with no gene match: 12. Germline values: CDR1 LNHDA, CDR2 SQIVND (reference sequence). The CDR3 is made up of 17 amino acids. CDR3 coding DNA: TGTGCCAGTAGGACCGGTCGGACAGGGGGAAGGAATCAGCCCCAGCATTTT. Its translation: CASRTGRTGGRNQPQHF.

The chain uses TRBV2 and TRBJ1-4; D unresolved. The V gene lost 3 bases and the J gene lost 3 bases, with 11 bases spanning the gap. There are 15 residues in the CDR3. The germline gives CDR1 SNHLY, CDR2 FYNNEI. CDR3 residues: CASSDAGRANEKLFF. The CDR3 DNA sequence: TGTGCCAGCAGTGATGCGGGTCGGGCTAATGAAAAACTGTTTTTT.

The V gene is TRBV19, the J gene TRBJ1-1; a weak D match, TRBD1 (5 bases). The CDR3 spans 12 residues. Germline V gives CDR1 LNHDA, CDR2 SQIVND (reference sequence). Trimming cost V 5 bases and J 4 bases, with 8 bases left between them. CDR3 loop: CASSWGGTEAFF. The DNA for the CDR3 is TGTGCCAGTAGTTGGGGGGGCACTGAAGCTTTCTTT.

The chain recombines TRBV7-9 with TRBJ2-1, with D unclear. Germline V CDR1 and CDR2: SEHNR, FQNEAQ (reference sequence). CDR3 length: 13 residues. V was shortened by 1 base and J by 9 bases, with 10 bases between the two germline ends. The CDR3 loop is CASSLGASREQFF. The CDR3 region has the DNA TGTGCCAGCAGCTTAGGGGCAAGTCGTGAGCAGTTCTTC.

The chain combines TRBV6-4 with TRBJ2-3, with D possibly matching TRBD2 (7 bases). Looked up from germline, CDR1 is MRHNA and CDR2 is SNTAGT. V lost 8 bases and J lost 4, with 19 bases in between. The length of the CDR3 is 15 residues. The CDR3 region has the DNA TGTGCCAGCTCCCCCCTCGGGGGGCACGCAGATACGCAGTATTTT. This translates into CASSPLGGHADTQYF.

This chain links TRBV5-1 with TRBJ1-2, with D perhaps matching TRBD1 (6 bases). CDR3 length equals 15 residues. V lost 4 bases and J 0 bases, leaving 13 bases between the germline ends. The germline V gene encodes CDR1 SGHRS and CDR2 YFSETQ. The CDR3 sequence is CASSGGGRANYGYTF. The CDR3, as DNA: TGCGCCAGCAGCGGTGGGGGGCGGGCTAACTATGGCTACACCTTC.

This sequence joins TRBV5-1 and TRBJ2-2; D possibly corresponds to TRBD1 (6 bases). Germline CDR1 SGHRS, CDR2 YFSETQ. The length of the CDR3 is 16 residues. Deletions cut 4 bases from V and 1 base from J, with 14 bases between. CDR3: CASSQQGNGNTGELFF. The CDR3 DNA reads TGCGCCAGCAGCCAGCAGGGGAATGGGAACACCGGGGAGCTGTTTTTT.